This TCR beta chain was found in a study of a mutant IDH1 vaccine in newly diagnosed glioma. Whole-study context: Sex among treated patients split 62.5% male, roughly 40% female; mean age was approximately 40 years. Findings and limits, study-wide: Pseudoprogression seemed unlinked to shifts in top peripheral T cell clonotypes.

As for this clone: Its antigen is undetermined.

This CDR3 has 17 residues. Germline loops: CDR1 MRHNA, CDR2 SNTAGT. The ends lost 6 bases at V and 6 bases at J; junction bases unmatched: 15. Indicated time point: week 35, safety follow-up. In every dose of vaccine, 300 ug of mutant IDH1 20-mer peptide was given alongside topical imiquimod. The patients were given eight vaccinations, one each in weeks 1, 3, 5, 7, 11, 15, 19 and 23. Clones were sequenced by immunoSEQ multiplex PCR, and TCRdb holds only the in-frame ones, with some missing. There are over 25,000 clones in the sample; roughly 79% occur only once, and around a tenth lies in the top ten.

The rearrangement links TRBV6-4 to TRBJ2-2, with 8 bases lining up with TRBD1. The origin of this receptor is a woman aged 30 to 39 with glioma. Some clones in this sample may be carry-over from other donors' samples. Material: PBMCs, obtained from a glioma patient whose treatment included an IDH1 peptide vaccine. Here the CDR3 reads CASRTDRVRMKAGELFF. The CDR3 bases are TGTGCCAGCAGGACGGACAGGGTAAGAATGAAGGCCGGGGAGCTGTTTTTT.